This T cell receptor beta chain is from a study of response to subunit inactivated influenza vaccine. Study-level results: After each seasonal influenza vaccination, few new T cells are recruited, the authors suggested.

This clonotype was observed a few times. Antigen specificity is unknown. Germline assignment: CDR1 SGDLS and CDR2 YYNGEE. There are 15 residues in the CDR3. V was pared by 0 bases and J by 3 bases, with 13 bases between. One entry per CDR3 protein results from TCRdb running MiXCR on the RT-PCR reads. The repertoire consists of 500,000 to 550,000 distinct CDR3 sequences, with 7.2% occurring once and the leading ten covering around 12%. The receptor was derived from a man between 45 and 75 years old who received an inactivated influenza vaccine. Sequencing was performed on PBMCs from blood, taken around 25 months after vaccination. The rearrangement joins TRBV9 to TRBJ2-7; TRBD1 might be the D (5 bases). CDR3 nucleotide sequence: TGTGCCAGCAGCGTAGGGGTAATAGACAGCTACGAGCAGTACTTC. Protein sequence: CASSVGVIDSYEQYF.